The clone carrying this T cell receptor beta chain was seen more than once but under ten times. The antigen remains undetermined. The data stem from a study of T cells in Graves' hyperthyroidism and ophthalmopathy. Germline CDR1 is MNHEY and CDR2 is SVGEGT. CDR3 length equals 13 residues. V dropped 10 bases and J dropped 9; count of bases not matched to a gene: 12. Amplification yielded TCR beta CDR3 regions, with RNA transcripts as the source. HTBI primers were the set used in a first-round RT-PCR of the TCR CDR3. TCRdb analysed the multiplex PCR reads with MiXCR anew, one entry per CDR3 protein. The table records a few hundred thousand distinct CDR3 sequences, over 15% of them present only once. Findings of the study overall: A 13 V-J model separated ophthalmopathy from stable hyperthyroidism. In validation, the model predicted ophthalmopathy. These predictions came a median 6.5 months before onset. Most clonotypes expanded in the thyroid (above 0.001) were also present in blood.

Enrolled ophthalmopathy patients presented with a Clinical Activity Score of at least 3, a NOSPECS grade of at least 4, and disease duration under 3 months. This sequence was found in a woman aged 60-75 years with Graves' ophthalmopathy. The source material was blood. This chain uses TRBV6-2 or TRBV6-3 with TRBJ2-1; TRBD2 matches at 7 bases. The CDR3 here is CATVNRDYGEQFF. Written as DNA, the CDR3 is TGTGCCACTGTAAACCGGGACTACGGTGAGCAGTTCTTC.